Given below is one T cell receptor beta chain in context. Its specificity is not known. These data come from a study of identical twins. Overall study results and limits: With abundant cord blood beta clonotypes, insertions were fewer; memory repertoires showed no such pattern. Weaker excess twin sharing was observed in beta out-of-frame sequences.

Via MiXCR, TCRdb re-called the 5' RACE reads, giving one row per CDR3 protein. Of about 920,000 distinct CDR3 sequences listed, over 9% are singletons. With 0 bases clipped from V and 10 bases from J, the junction kept 7 bases outside the gene matches. CDR3 length: 15 residues. Germline loops: CDR1 SGHRS, CDR2 YFSETQ. These data were likewise used in another study, on yellow fever vaccine responses in identical twins.

The TCR sequence derives from a woman aged 18-30 years in good health. What was sequenced was PBMCs. The J gene is TRBJ1-6, the V gene TRBV5-1; TRBD1 aligns across 7 bases. CDR3 in amino acids: CASSLAGQVRSPLHF. The CDR3, as DNA: TGCGCCAGCAGCTTGGCCGGACAGGTACGGTCACCCCTCCACTTT.